This T cell receptor beta chain was captured by sequencing in a study of blood T cell repertoires in COVID-19. Study members were between about 18 and 95 years old and lived in fewer than 30 US regions. The V gene's germline CDR1 is MGHDK and CDR2 SYGVNS. This CDR3 is 14 amino acids long. Trimming stripped 9 bases from V and 10 bases from J, with 21 bases between. Data came from immunoSEQ multiplex PCR; TCRdb stores just in-frame clones and leaves some out. The repertoire holds about 270,000 clones, with 80% to 95% as singletons. This TCR was recovered from a man aged 40-49 years who had been exposed to COVID-19. Sequenced input: PBMCs or T cells enriched from blood (not recorded which). The chain couples TRBV25-1 to TRBJ2-2, with D tentatively TRBD1 (6 bases). The CDR3 DNA reads TGTGCCAGTGCGTATCAGGGGCCAGGGTTGGAGCTGTTTTTT. It encodes CASAYQGPGLELFF.